This TCR beta chain was captured in a study of graft-versus-host responses after intestinal transplantation (dated by TCRdb to about 2021). Regarding the research as a whole: The transplants that recipients received were multivisceral, liver-intestinal, or isolated intestinal. Graft-versus-host and host-versus-graft alloreactive T cell clones were tracked in the graft, circulation and bone marrow after intestinal transplantation using bulk TCR-beta CDR3 sequencing. A peak of at least 4% donor T cells among recipient peripheral blood mononuclear cells was the definition used for donor T cell macrochimerism. The cohort enrolled around 23 intestinal transplant recipients including one retransplant, and a few patients lacking pretransplant specimens were excluded. Alloreactive clones were identified by sequencing pre-transplant mixed lymphocyte reaction products and comparing these products with unstimulated pre-transplant donor and recipient T cells. Instead of going to the commercial service, samples from a few later patients were sequenced in-house on an Illumina MiSeq and processed with MiXCR. Every recipient was given anti-thymocyte globulin induction, followed by approximately 3 years of maintenance tacrolimus and steroids. General findings and caveats noted by the study authors: Early after transplant, peak levels of circulating GvH clones were associated with declines in HvG clones. Patients with donor T cell macrochimerism had high GvH to HvG T cell clonal ratios in their allografts. The relatively low number and heterogeneity of intestinal transplant patients limited the conclusions. GvH clones were found in recipient bone marrow, and some of the GvH clones appeared earlier in ileal mucosa or blood, which is consistent with an intestinal mucosal origin.

The library came from the immunoSEQ multiplex PCR assay. For most patients, genomic DNA was isolated with the Qiagen DNeasy Blood and Tissue Kit and sent frozen to Adaptive Biotechnologies for TCR sequencing. For most patients, high-throughput TCR-beta CDR3 sequencing of genomic DNA was performed by Adaptive Biotechnologies. The authors processed their data as follows. TCR sequencing data for 15 to 20 patients were retrieved from Adaptive's ImmunoSEQ software; a few other patients were processed with MiXCR and VDJtools. To correct CD4 versus CD8 sorting errors, any sequence found in both subsets at a frequency ratio below 5:1 was removed. CDR3 nucleotide sequences shared between donor and recipient were removed because the origin of such sequences could not be assigned. At least 2-fold expansion over unstimulated cells and a minimum CFSE-low frequency of 0.002% (template counts) or 0.001% (read counts) were required for clones to be classified as alloreactive. Mappable clones were those detected in sequenced pre-transplant spleen, lymph node, or MLR CFSE-low populations of the donor or recipient. Cumulative frequency of alloreactive clones was calculated as a percentage of all sequences weighted by copy number. TCRdb holds this immuneACCESS table with in-frame rearrangements only. Some clones are missing; in checked studies, unresolved V genes explain under half, and the rest has no known cause. V and J calls plus clone size are reproduced from that table; the DNA served to infer D and trimming. For this sample there are tens of thousands of clones; over 75% appear just once. 0.39% of the sample rests with the top ten.

The V and J ends are trimmed by 0 bases and 2 bases, leaving 9 bases between them. CDR1 and CDR2 were assigned from the germline V gene as SGHRS and YFSETQ. Spanning cysteine to phenylalanine, the CDR3 consists of 15 amino acids. The DNA shown is the 45-base CDR3, in frame from base 1. Comments on this clone: What this receptor recognizes is not known. No much larger clone exists at a distance of one base, and base qualities are not known.

The intended sense of this specimen's time point label: cells obtained before transplantation from donor or recipient. CD3+CD4+ and CD3+CD8+ populations were FACS-sorted from unstimulated pre-transplant donor and recipient cells taken from spleen or lymph nodes. The chain is assembled from TRBV5-1 and TRBJ2-1, and the D gene may be TRBD2, 5 bases matching. The source is a human donor who was the organ donor for an intestinal transplant. The input for sequencing was unstimulated CD4+ T cells sorted from spleen or lymph node cells, taken before transplant. The CDR3 reads as follows: CASSLGAVAYNEQFF. The nucleotide sequence is TGCGCCAGCAGCTTGGGAGCGGTGGCCTACAATGAGCAGTTCTTC.